This T cell receptor beta chain was documented in a study of T-cell reconstitution after alpha-beta-depleted transplantation in children. Overall study results and limits: For some patients, TCRbeta diversity was high at day 60 because of recipient T cells and thymic progenitors that survived. Several hundred expanded graft clones reportedly were the source of alpha-beta T cells about two months after transplant. By one year post-transplant, T-cell counts and diversity largely arose from T cells that were newly produced.

This clonotype showed up just a few times. Its antigen is unidentified. CDR1 is SGHKS and CDR2 is YYEKEE in the germline V gene (reference sequence). After removal of 5 bases from V and 6 bases from J, the junction contained 6 bases not matched to a gene. This CDR3 has 15 residues. The TCRbeta library was prepared with unique molecular identifiers. MiXCR, applied by TCRdb to the PCR reads, yields one record per CDR3 protein. The sample shows fewer than 1 million distinct CDR3 sequences, roughly 15% of them seen only once. This specimen consisted of PBMCs, mostly from graft donor cells, obtained 360 days after TCRalphabeta/CD19-depleted stem cell transplant. V and J are TRBV5-5 and TRBJ2-7; 15 bases map to TRBD2. This TCR came from a male patient under 18 who had a stem cell transplant for acute lymphoblastic leukemia, so the T cells may come from the graft donor. This CDR3 reads CASRGTSGRLVEQYF. DNA for the CDR3: TGTGCCAGCAGAGGGACTAGCGGGAGGTTGGTCGAGCAGTACTTC.